Presented here are 26 T cell receptor beta chains from one specimen sequenced in a study of cytomegalovirus exposure and HLA in healthy donors (dated by TCRdb to about 2017). Receptors were amplified or captured by the immunoSEQ multiplex PCR assay. For the multiplex PCR, a mixture combining 60 forward primers for TCR Vbeta segments and 13 reverse primers for TCR Jbeta segments was used. Entries here come from immuneACCESS through TCRdb and include only in-frame sequences with V and J called. Some clones fail to appear in such tables; in the studies checked, an unresolved V gene covers under half of the shortfall, and the cause of the remainder is unknown. This sample lists approximately 100,000 clones; 77% were detected once. 10% to 11% of the sample is taken by the ten largest. Input material: PBMCs. Receptor source: a man aged 35-49 years in good health and CMV-seropositive.

About this clone itself: A read error may account for a junction end that differs from germline. The chain recombines TRBV19 with TRBJ1-1, with D perhaps TRBD1 (6 bases). There are 14 residues in the CDR3. CDR1 is LNHDA and CDR2 is SQIVND in the germline V gene (reference sequence). DNA for the CDR3: TGTGCCAGTAGTATTCAGGTGGGGGCCACTGAAGCTCTCTTT. The encoded protein is CASSIQVGATEALF.

The chain uses TRBV4-1 and TRBJ2-7; the match to TRBD1 covers 8 bases. CDR1 is MGHRA, CDR2 YSYEKL, per germline. The CDR3 covers 14 residues. With V trimmed by 1 base and J by 2 bases, 1 base remained unmatched. Here the CDR3 reads CASSQGTGPYEQYF. For the CDR3, the DNA is TGCGCCAGCAGCCAAGGGACAGGGCCCTACGAGCAGTACTTC.

This sequence joins TRBV7-8 and TRBJ2-3; maybe TRBD1 (5 bases). V gave up 1 base and J gave up 4 bases, with 6 bases separating them. This CDR3 is 13 amino acids long. Germline CDR1 is SGHVS and CDR2 is FQNEAQ. The chain's CDR3 is CASSLGGADTQYF. The CDR3 DNA is TGTGCCAGCAGCTTAGGGGGCGCAGATACGCAGTATTTT. Together with reference TRBV7-8 and TRBJ2-3, the CDR3 gives the full variable domain: GAGVSQSPRYKVAKRGQDVALRCDPISGHVSLFWYQQALGQGPEFLTYFQNEAQLDKSGLPSDRFFAERPEGSVSTLKIQRTQQEDSAVYLCASSLGGADTQYFGPGTRLTVL.

This clone has just one count. The V gene is TRBV7-9, the J gene TRBJ2-7, with D unclear. This CDR3 has 12 amino acids. The germline V and J ends were trimmed by 5 bases and 2 bases, with 7 bases remaining between them. Germline V CDR1 and CDR2: SEHNR, FQNEAQ (reference sequence). CDR3 protein: CASSRGTYEQYF. CDR3 sequence (DNA): TGTGCCAGCAGCCGAGGAACCTACGAGCAGTACTTC.

The chain combines TRBV21-1 with TRBJ2-3; TRBD2, the table's D call, was not compared with the DNA. TRBV21-1 is designated a pseudogene. This CDR3 contains 19 residues. CDR3 residues: CASSGTSGGAVNPTDTQYF. The CDR3 DNA reads TGTGCCAGCAGCGGTACTAGCGGGGGGGCCGTGAATCCCACAGATACGCAGTATTTT.

The J gene is TRBJ2-2, the V gene TRBV5-1, with a weak D call TRBD2 (6 bases). V lost 4 bases and J lost 3, with 13 bases in between. The germline V gene has CDR1 SGHRS and CDR2 YFSETQ. This CDR3 region has 15 residues. CDR3 loop: CASSLGTSDTGELFF. CDR3 bases: TGCGCCAGCAGCCTCGGGACTTCTGACACCGGGGAGCTGTTTTTT.

The V and J genes are TRBV4-1 and TRBJ2-5; the match to TRBD2 covers 7 bases. Germline CDR1 reads MGHRA; CDR2 reads YSYEKL. Trimming at V came to 0 bases and at J to 5 bases, leaving 9 bases not matched to a gene. This CDR3 comprises 16 residues. CDR3 sequence reads: CASSQDLQGGAETQYF. The CDR3 bases are TGCGCCAGCAGCCAAGATTTGCAGGGAGGGGCGGAGACCCAGTACTTC.

This clone showed up just a few times. The chain carries TRBV5-1 and TRBJ2-3; TRBD1 matches at 10 bases. The CDR3 is 16 residues long. V trimming: 2 bases; J trimming: 4 bases; junction bases outside the gene matches: 7. Germline assignment: CDR1 SGHRS and CDR2 YFSETQ. The CDR3 region has the DNA TGCGCCAGCAGCTTTTCGGGACAGGGGTTTTCAGATACGCAGTATTTT. Translation: CASSFSGQGFSDTQYF. The whole variable domain, filled in from reference TRBV5-1 and TRBJ2-3, reads KAGVTQTPRYLIKTRGQQVTLSCSPISGHRSVSWYQQTPGQGLQFLFEYFSETQRNKGNFPGRFSGRQFSNSRSEMNVSTLELGDSALYLCASSFSGQGFSDTQYFGPGTRLTVL.

The chain combines TRBV6-5 with TRBJ1-2; 8 bases match TRBD1. After removal of 2 bases from V and 8 bases from J, the junction contained 7 bases not matched to a gene. This CDR3 spans 14 amino acids. From germline, CDR1 is MNHEY and CDR2 SVGAGI. CDR3 sequence: CASSYGDRGGGYTF. Here the CDR3 DNA reads TGTGCCAGCAGTTACGGCGACAGGGGAGGCGGCTACACCTTC.

In its sample, this clone was seen a few times. The chain combines TRBV6-6 with TRBJ2-3, with no clear D. Germline V CDR1 and CDR2: MNHNY, SVGAGI (reference sequence). Trimming cost V 7 bases and J 0 bases, with 11 bases left between them. This CDR3 spans 14 amino acids. The CDR3 sequence is CASNFSPSTDTQYF. As DNA, the CDR3 is TGTGCCAGCAATTTCTCTCCTAGCACAGATACGCAGTATTTT.

This clone has only a few counts. The chain uses TRBV5-1 and TRBJ2-7, with TRBD1 as a possible D gene (6 bases). The V gene's germline CDR1 is SGHRS and CDR2 YFSETQ. With 0 bases removed from V and 3 bases from J, the gap between germline ends came to 19 bases. This CDR3 has 17 amino acids. CDR3 region: CASSLDSGVSIVYEQYF. The CDR3 bases are TGCGCCAGCAGCTTGGACTCAGGGGTTTCCATTGTCTACGAGCAGTACTTC.

V is TRBV5-1 and J is TRBJ1-2, with a weak D call TRBD1 (6 bases). Per germline, CDR1 SGHRS and CDR2 YFSETQ. This CDR3 has 14 residues. Trimming shortened V by 2 bases and J by 6 bases, and 14 bases separated the two germline ends. The chain's CDR3 is CASSFTGYDHGYTF. The CDR3 DNA reads TGCGCCAGCAGCTTTACAGGGTACGACCATGGCTACACCTTC.

This clone was seen only a few times. The chain recombines TRBV7-2 with TRBJ2-6; the D is unclear. V was clipped by 1 base and J by 0 bases, with 4 bases between them. Germline lookup yields CDR1 SGHTA and CDR2 FQGNSA. The CDR3 has 15 residues. The CDR3, as DNA: TGTGCCAGCAGCTTAGACAGCTCTGGGGCCAACGTCCTGACTTTC. As protein: CASSLDSSGANVLTF.

J is TRBJ2-5 and V is TRBV19; 9 bases line up with TRBD1. CDR3 length: 16 residues. V was clipped by 2 bases and J by 5 bases; unmatched bases: 9. The germline V gene encodes CDR1 LNHDA and CDR2 SQIVND (reference sequence). CDR3 sequence reads: CASSILAGQGRETQYF. In nucleotides, the CDR3 is TGTGCCAGTAGTATACTCGCGGGACAGGGTCGTGAGACCCAGTACTTC.

The rearrangement links TRBV4-1 to TRBJ1-5, with unresolved D. CDR3 length equals 18 residues. The V end was cut by 0 bases, the J end by 4 bases, with 19 bases between. Germline loops: CDR1 MGHRA, CDR2 YSYEKL. The DNA for the CDR3 is TGCGCCAGCAGCCAAGAATGGCCGAAGATAGGCGGGAATCAGCCCCAGCATTTT. It is translated as CASSQEWPKIGGNQPQHF.

This chain joins TRBV5-1 and TRBJ2-3; 7 nucleotides align to TRBD1. The CDR3 sequence is 18 residues long. Trimming cost V 6 bases and J 1 base; bases outside gene matches: 17. Looked up from germline, CDR1 is SGHRS and CDR2 is YFSETQ. The CDR3 protein is CASTLFSRQGKGTDTQYF. CDR3 DNA sequence: TGCGCCAGCACCCTTTTTTCCAGACAGGGAAAAGGCACAGATACGCAGTATTTT. The whole variable domain, remainder taken from reference TRBV5-1 and TRBJ2-3, is KAGVTQTPRYLIKTRGQQVTLSCSPISGHRSVSWYQQTPGQGLQFLFEYFSETQRNKGNFPGRFSGRQFSNSRSEMNVSTLELGDSALYLCASTLFSRQGKGTDTQYFGPGTRLTVL.

The V call is TRBV19, the J call TRBJ1-3; TRBD1 aligns across 11 bases. The CDR3 contains 15 residues. The J segment lost 4 bases and the V segment lost 4 bases, leaving 3 bases of the junction unmatched. From germline, CDR1 is LNHDA and CDR2 SQIVND (reference sequence). CDR3 protein: CASSKDRGPGNTIYF. CDR3 in DNA: TGTGCCAGTAGTAAGGACAGGGGGCCGGGAAACACCATATATTTT.

The CDR3: CASSQYKNTGELFF. In DNA form, the CDR3 reads TGTGCCAGCAGCCAATACAAGAACACCGGGGAGCTGTTTTTT. The chain employs TRBV16 and TRBJ2-2; no clear D. The CDR3 totals 14 residues. Germline V gene sequence: CDR1 KGHSY, CDR2 FQNENV. The ends were cut back, 1 base at V and 1 base at J, with 4 bases in the middle.

The V call is TRBV28, the J call TRBJ1-5, with unresolved D. CDR1 and CDR2 (germline): MDHEN, SYDVKM. There are 11 residues in the CDR3. V dropped 5 bases and J dropped 4 bases, with 3 bases sitting between them. CDR3 amino acids: CASSPNQPQHF. CDR3 nucleotides: TGTGCCAGCAGTCCAAATCAGCCCCAGCATTTT.

This clone was seen only a few times. The chain uses TRBV27 and TRBJ2-1, with 14 bases lining up with TRBD2. From germline, CDR1 is MNHEY and CDR2 SMNVEV (reference sequence). This CDR3 has 16 amino acids. The trim removed 0 bases at V and 11 bases at J, leaving 6 bases unmatched. The CDR3 reads CASSLSMGLAGDKQFF. DNA of the CDR3: TGTGCCAGCAGTTTATCGATGGGACTAGCGGGGGACAAGCAGTTCTTC.

The CDR3, as DNA: TGTGCCAGCAGCGTAGCTTGGGGGCACAATGAGCAGTTCTTC. It specifies CASSVAWGHNEQFF. The chain couples TRBV9 to TRBJ2-1; D is possibly TRBD1 (6 bases). The germline V and J ends were trimmed by 0 bases and 5 bases, with 9 bases remaining between them. The CDR3 covers 14 residues. Per germline, CDR1 SGDLS and CDR2 YYNGEE.

V gene TRBV11-2 combines with J gene TRBJ2-5; D not certain. CDR3 length equals 11 residues. From germline, CDR1 is SGHAT and CDR2 FQNNGV. The V end lost 5 bases, the J end lost 2 bases, and 3 bases lay between the germline ends. The CDR3 bases are TGTGCCAGCAGCGTACAAGAGACCCAGTACTTC. It codes for CASSVQETQYF. The whole variable domain, filled in from reference TRBV11-2 and TRBJ2-5, reads EAGVAQSPRYKIIEKRQSVAFWCNPISGHATLYWYQQILGQGPKLLIQFQNNGVVDDSQLPKDRFSAERLKGVDSTLKIQPAKLEDSAVYLCASSVQETQYFGPGTRLLVL.

This clone was counted a single time. V and J are TRBV5-1 and TRBJ2-7, with 7 bases that match TRBD2. The germline gives CDR1 SGHRS, CDR2 YFSETQ. V dropped 2 bases and J dropped 3; count of bases not matched to a gene: 2. The CDR3 has 13 residues. CDR3 protein: CASSFRGDYEQYF. The CDR3 DNA follows: TGCGCCAGCAGCTTCCGGGGGGACTACGAGCAGTACTTC.

This chain links TRBV6-5 with TRBJ1-1; 7 bases match TRBD1. Germline CDR1 reads MNHEY; CDR2 reads SVGAGI. The CDR3 covers 16 residues. V trimming: 0 bases; J trimming: 4 bases; junction bases outside the gene matches: 8. The CDR3 sequence is CASSYSWVRGSTEAFF. CDR3 in DNA: TGTGCCAGCAGTTACTCGTGGGTCAGGGGGTCCACTGAAGCTTTCTTT.

The chain employs TRBV4-2 and TRBJ2-7; 12 nucleotides agree with TRBD1. Trimming at V came to 5 bases and at J to 3 bases, leaving 11 bases not matched to a gene. In germline, CDR1 is LGHNA, CDR2 YNFKEQ. The CDR3 loop spans 17 amino acids. The CDR3 spells CASSNRDRGPRGYEQYF. The CDR3 DNA follows: TGTGCCAGCAGCAACCGGGACAGGGGGCCACGCGGCTACGAGCAGTACTTC.

The chain employs TRBV20-1 and TRBJ1-2; no reliable D call. V gave up 1 base and J gave up 7 bases, with 7 bases separating them. The germline V gene has CDR1 DFQATT and CDR2 SNEGSKA (reference sequence). The CDR3 extends over 11 amino acids. In DNA form, the CDR3 reads TGCAGTGCTAGAGGAGGTTCTGGCTACACCTTC. Its protein is CSARGGSGYTF.